The next 24 T cell receptor beta chains were all read from a single sample in a study of OX40 agonist ivuxolimab in advanced cancers. Only in-frame clones appear in the TCRdb table, and some are missing; sequencing was by immunoSEQ multiplex PCR. Among 80,000 to 90,000 clones listed, about 88% were seen once. This specimen consisted of CD4+ or CD8+ T cells sorted from blood, obtained in a trial of the OX40 agonist ivuxolimab. These receptor sequences come from an adult with an advanced solid tumor such as melanoma, head and neck, liver or kidney cancer.

This chain links TRBV18 with TRBJ1-3, with D unclear. Per germline, CDR1 KGHSH and CDR2 LQKENI. V dropped 3 bases and J dropped 0 bases, with 12 bases sitting between them. This CDR3 is 16 amino acids long. The CDR3 DNA reads TGTGCCAGCTCACCGTACACTGGGGACTCTGGAAACACCATATATTTT. Translating it yields CASSPYTGDSGNTIYF.

This clone was counted a few times. The chain combines TRBV6-5 with TRBJ1-2; 8 nucleotides match TRBD1. CDR1 and CDR2 from the germline V gene are MNHEY and SVGAGI. Losses at the gene ends were 6 bases for V and 6 bases for J; bases not matched to a gene: 3. This CDR3 comprises 12 residues. The chain's CDR3 is CASSGQGHGYTF. CDR3 coding DNA: TGTGCCAGCAGCGGACAGGGTCATGGCTACACCTTC.

The chain links TRBV7-2 to TRBJ2-5; D might be TRBD1 (5 bases). The V end lost 2 bases, the J end lost 5 bases, and 15 bases lay between the germline ends. This CDR3 contains 15 residues. Germline V gene lookup returns CDR1 SGHTA and CDR2 FQGNSA. The CDR3 DNA reads TGTGCCAGCAGCTTAAGAACTGCAGGGCGGGAGACCCAGTACTTC. Its translation is CASSLRTAGRETQYF.

V is TRBV7-2 and J is TRBJ1-5; the match to TRBD1 covers 7 bases. This CDR3 contains 15 residues. V trimming: 5 bases; J trimming: 5 bases; junction bases outside the gene matches: 9. Germline V lookup: CDR1 SGHTA, CDR2 FQGNSA. This chain's CDR3 is CASSGTGTAYQPQHF. As DNA, the CDR3 is TGTGCCAGCAGCGGAACCGGGACAGCTTATCAGCCCCAGCATTTT.

V gene TRBV2 combines with J gene TRBJ1-6; D unclear. The V end lost 0 bases, the J end lost 8 bases, and 8 bases lay between the germline ends. CDR3 length equals 14 residues. Germline assignment: CDR1 SNHLY and CDR2 FYNNEI. The CDR3 DNA follows: TGTGCCAGCAGTGAAGCACCCCACGATTCACCCCTCCACTTT. Translated, it gives CASSEAPHDSPLHF.

The chain uses TRBV10-3 and TRBJ1-1, with 10 bases aligning to TRBD1. The CDR3 is 14 amino acids. Germline loops: CDR1 ENHRY, CDR2 SYGVKD. Trimming cost V 6 bases and J 3 bases; bases outside gene matches: 4. Written as DNA, the CDR3 is TGTGCCATCAGGTCCGGGACAGGGGACACTGAAGCTTTCTTT. Translated, it gives CAIRSGTGDTEAFF.

J is TRBJ2-7 and V is TRBV19; D ambiguous. The V and J ends lost 2 bases and 3 bases respectively, with 14 bases between them. Germline lookup yields CDR1 LNHDA and CDR2 SQIVND (reference sequence). This CDR3 is built from 15 residues. The CDR3, as DNA: TGTGCCAGTAGTATAAACCCGGGCCCGCTCTACGAGCAGTACTTC. This gives the protein CASSINPGPLYEQYF.

This clone was counted a few times. The chain is built from TRBV10-1 and TRBJ2-3; D remains unclear. Trimming shortened V by 2 bases and J by 4 bases, and 10 bases separated the two germline ends. This CDR3 has 14 residues. Germline V gene lookup returns CDR1 WNHNN and CDR2 SYGVQD (reference sequence). The CDR3 is CASSEAVGADTQYF. The CDR3 DNA follows: TGCGCCAGCAGTGAGGCGGTGGGCGCAGATACGCAGTATTTT.

The gene calls are TRBV5-4 and TRBJ2-1; TRBD1 matches at 10 bases. The CDR3 extends over 14 amino acids. Germline assignment: CDR1 SGHNT and CDR2 YYREEE (reference sequence). The V and J ends lost 4 bases and 8 bases, in that order; junction bases with no gene match: 6. The CDR3 sequence is CASSQGQGGYEQFF. The CDR3 bases are TGTGCCAGCAGCCAAGGACAGGGGGGCTATGAGCAGTTCTTC.

The V gene is TRBV28, the J gene TRBJ1-5; TRBD1 aligns across 8 bases. The CDR3 totals 18 residues. With 4 bases clipped from V and 2 bases from J, the junction kept 13 bases outside the gene matches. CDR1 is MDHEN, CDR2 SYDVKM, per germline. The CDR3 DNA sequence: TGTGCCAGCAGTTCCCTGGGACAGGAGGAATTGGGCAATCAGCCCCAGCATTTT. Protein: CASSSLGQEELGNQPQHF.

This chain connects TRBV9 to TRBJ1-6; D is uncertain. Germline loops: CDR1 SGDLS, CDR2 YYNGEE. Trimming took off 0 bases at V and 5 bases at J, with 9 bases between the two ends. The CDR3 contains 15 residues. The CDR3 DNA is TGTGCCAGCAGCGTAGAGGGCAGCAATAATTCACCCCTCCACTTT. Translating gives CASSVEGSNNSPLHF.

The V gene is TRBV7-9, the J gene TRBJ1-2, with TRBD1 as a possible D gene (5 bases). The CDR3 runs 14 residues. CDR1 and CDR2 from the germline V gene are SEHNR and FQNEAQ (reference sequence). V was cut by 2 bases and J by 4 bases, with 11 bases left in between. CDR3 nucleotide sequence: TGTGCCAGCAGCTTATATGGGGGGGGCTATGGCTACACCTTC. This gives the protein CASSLYGGGYGYTF.

The V gene is TRBV9, the J gene TRBJ2-3, with D possibly TRBD2 on 5 matching bases. Trimming pared 4 bases from V and 0 bases from J, leaving 12 bases between. The germline gives CDR1 SGDLS, CDR2 YYNGEE. The CDR3 sequence is 15 residues long. The CDR3 region is CASSTADFSTDTQYF. The CDR3 nucleotides read TGTGCCAGCAGCACAGCGGATTTTAGCACAGATACGCAGTATTTT.

V and J are TRBV5-1 and TRBJ1-1; possibly TRBD1 for D (5 bases). CDR1 is SGHRS, CDR2 YFSETQ, per germline. V was trimmed by 0 bases and J by 0 bases, leaving 9 bases between them. This CDR3 comprises 15 residues. As DNA, the CDR3 is TGCGCCAGCAGCTTGGGACAGACCATGAACACTGAAGCTTTCTTT. Its protein is CASSLGQTMNTEAFF.

The V and J genes are TRBV11-1 and TRBJ2-7; D gene unclear. Per the germline V gene, CDR1 is SGHAT and CDR2 is FQDESV (reference sequence). The V end lost 1 base, the J end lost 3 bases, and 7 bases lay between the germline ends. The CDR3 spans 13 residues. This chain's CDR3 is CASSLELGYEQYF. CDR3 nucleotide sequence: TGTGCCAGCAGCTTAGAGTTGGGCTACGAGCAGTACTTC.

J is TRBJ1-1 and V is TRBV28, with D unclear. The CDR3 loop spans 14 amino acids. With 5 bases removed from V and 4 bases from J, the gap between germline ends came to 14 bases. The germline V gene has CDR1 MDHEN and CDR2 SYDVKM. Here the CDR3 reads CASSPPTGITEAFF. The CDR3, as DNA: TGTGCCAGCAGTCCCCCGACGGGAATCACTGAAGCTTTCTTT. Using reference TRBV28 and TRBJ1-1 for the parts outside the CDR3, the full variable domain is DVKVTQSSRYLVKRTGEKVFLECVQDMDHENMFWYRQDPGLGLRLIYFSYDVKMKEKGDIPEGYSVSREKKERFSLILESASTNQTSMYLCASSPPTGITEAFFGQGTRLTVV.

The rearrangement uses TRBV30 and TRBJ1-1; D gene ambiguous. The CDR3 is 19 amino acids. The V end was cut by 7 bases, the J end by 1 base, with 31 bases between. Germline CDR1 and CDR2: GTSNPN and SVGIG (reference sequence). The CDR3 bases are TGTGCCTCAACTCGAGGCCTCGCCAACCTCCGGAGGTCGAACACTGAAGCTTTCTTT. It translates to CASTRGLANLRRSNTEAFF.

Only one count was recorded for this clone. The chain uses TRBV6-4 and TRBJ2-2, with D unclear. Germline lookup yields CDR1 MRHNA and CDR2 SNTAGT. Trimming took 6 bases from V and 4 from J, leaving 12 bases between them. The CDR3 is 14 residues long. This chain's CDR3 is CASRAEPTTGELFF. The CDR3 DNA follows: TGTGCCAGCAGAGCCGAACCAACCACCGGGGAGCTGTTTTTT.

The chain uses TRBV6-1 and TRBJ1-2; TRBD1 might be the D (5 bases). V lost 5 bases to trimming and J lost 4 bases, with 17 bases between them. Germline V gene lookup returns CDR1 MNHNS and CDR2 SASEGT. The CDR3 length is 15 residues. DNA of the CDR3: TGTGCCAGCAGTACCGCTGGGCAGGGTCTCTATGGCTACACCTTC. It encodes CASSTAGQGLYGYTF.

This chain connects TRBV19 to TRBJ1-4, with TRBD1 matching 8 bases. CDR1 and CDR2 from the germline V gene are LNHDA and SQIVND (reference sequence). The V gene end was trimmed by 7 bases and the J gene end by 4 bases; junction bases not matched to a gene: 5. This CDR3 is 14 amino acids long. CDR3 amino acids: CASTAGQVNEKLFF. The CDR3 DNA sequence: TGTGCCAGTACCGCGGGACAGGTTAATGAAAAACTGTTTTTT. Variable domain in full (rest from reference TRBV19 and TRBJ1-4): DGGITQSPKYLFRKEGQNVTLSCEQNLNHDAMYWYRQDPGQGLRLIYYSQIVNDFQKGDIAEGYSVSREKKESFPLTVTSAQKNPTAFYLCASTAGQVNEKLFFGSGTQLSVL.

The rearrangement links TRBV6-5 to TRBJ2-7; D possibly corresponds to TRBD1 (5 bases). Germline V lookup: CDR1 MNHEY, CDR2 SVGAGI. The CDR3 is made up of 14 amino acids. V lost 7 bases and J lost 2, with 15 bases in between. The DNA for the CDR3 is TGTGCCAGCACCCGAAACCAGGGCACCTACGAGCAGTACTTC. This translates into CASTRNQGTYEQYF.

This clone has more than one count but fewer than ten. This rearrangement joins TRBV6-4 to TRBJ2-3; TRBD1 matches 8 bases. The CDR3 totals 14 residues. V shed 6 bases and J 3 bases; nucleotides not matched to a gene: 5. The germline CDR1 and CDR2 sequences are MRHNA and SNTAGT. The CDR3 nucleotides are TGTGCCAGCAGCCCGACAGGGGTGACAGATACGCAGTATTTT. Translated, it gives CASSPTGVTDTQYF.

V gene TRBV4-2 combines with J gene TRBJ1-4; D gene unclear. Trimming removed 0 bases at V and 7 bases at J, with 15 bases between. CDR1 LGHNA and CDR2 YNFKEQ come from the germline V gene. CDR3 length: 16 amino acids. The CDR3 sequence is CASSQDPSGGIEKLFF. Written as DNA, the CDR3 is TGTGCCAGCAGCCAAGATCCTTCAGGAGGAATTGAAAAACTGTTTTTT.

V gene TRBV11-2 combines with J gene TRBJ1-6, with TRBD1 identical over 9 bases. V trimming: 3 bases; J trimming: 8 bases; junction bases outside the gene matches: 5. Germline lookup yields CDR1 SGHAT and CDR2 FQNNGV. This CDR3 spans 15 amino acids. The CDR3 is CASSFTTGGDSPLHF. The CDR3 DNA reads as TGTGCCAGCAGCTTCACGACAGGGGGGGATTCACCCCTCCACTTT.